This T cell receptor beta chain is drawn from a study of prognosis after radiotherapy for stage I lung cancer. The wider study: Enrolled patients (over twelve men, 5 or 6 women) had a median age of around 70 years and an age range of about 53 to 85 years.

From genomic DNA, two-round multiplex PCR was used to amplify TCR beta CDR3. Primers specific to each TRBV and TRBJ gene were used in first-round PCR. TCRdb re-analysed the multiplex PCR reads in MiXCR, keeping a single row per CDR3 protein. The sample consists of around 30,000 distinct CDR3 sequences, around 30% of them appearing once. Sample collection consisted of about 5.4 milliliters of peripheral blood drawn at each of two time points. This clonotype was counted at least ten times. Per the germline V gene, CDR1 is SEHNR and CDR2 is FQNEAQ (reference sequence). The CDR3 runs 13 residues. The V end lost 2 bases, the J end lost 2 bases, and 6 bases lay between the germline ends.

The rearrangement joins TRBV7-9 to TRBJ2-5; D is undetermined. This specimen consisted of PBMCs, obtained before or after stereotactic body radiation therapy (not recorded which). The TCR sequence derives from a donor over 45 with non-small cell lung cancer. The CDR3 spells CASSLLLQETQYF. The CDR3 nucleotides read TGTGCCAGCAGCTTACTCCTACAAGAGACCCAGTACTTC.